These 21 T cell receptor beta chains share one sample of origin, sequenced in a study. Each CDR3 protein gets one entry after TCRdb re-called the RT-PCR reads with MiXCR. Found here are about 680,000 distinct CDR3 sequences, 11% to 15% of them singletons; the top ten hold roughly 4%. The specimen was memory CD4+ T cells from blood. The receptors stem from a female donor in good health, serving as a healthy control.

This chain connects TRBV7-2 to TRBJ1-5; weak D call: TRBD1 (5 bases). The CDR3 covers 13 residues. The V end lost 5 bases, the J end lost 8 bases, and 13 bases lay between the germline ends. Germline V gene sequence: CDR1 SGHTA, CDR2 FQGNSA. CDR3 sequence (DNA): TGTGCCAGCAGCGCTAGACAGTCGGAGCCCCAGCATTTT. Its translation: CASSARQSEPQHF.

V gene TRBV4-3 combines with J gene TRBJ1-6; no clear D gene. The germline CDR1 and CDR2 sequences are LGHNA and YSLEER. Trimming cost V 0 bases and J 8 bases, with 8 bases left between them. This CDR3 has 14 residues. Here the CDR3 DNA reads TGCGCCAGCAGCCAAGAAGGGAGGCATTCACCCCTCCACTTT. Amino acid sequence: CASSQEGRHSPLHF.

The chain links TRBV9 to TRBJ2-3; 8 bases fit TRBD1. This CDR3 region has 15 residues. The ends lost 1 base at V and 4 bases at J; junction bases unmatched: 5. Germline CDR1 and CDR2: SGDLS and YYNGEE. CDR3 bases: TGTGCCAGCAGCGTATCAGGGGGCGAGGCAGATACGCAGTATTTT. It specifies CASSVSGGEADTQYF.

The chain uses TRBV5-1 and TRBJ2-1; 12 nucleotides match TRBD2. This CDR3 contains 15 residues. Germline V CDR1 and CDR2: SGHRS, YFSETQ. V lost 0 bases, J lost 14 bases, and 9 bases stayed unmatched. The CDR3 protein is CASSLETSGRGAKFF. The CDR3 DNA reads TGCGCCAGCAGCTTGGAGACTAGCGGGAGAGGTGCTAAGTTCTTC.

The J gene is TRBJ2-1, the V gene TRBV9; D perhaps matches TRBD2 (6 bases). The CDR3 is 17 residues long. The V gene's germline CDR1 is SGDLS and CDR2 YYNGEE. Between the trimmed V and J ends, which lost 0 bases and 2 bases, there was a span of 15 bases. CDR3 sequence reads: CASSVARLAKTYNEQFF. CDR3 sequence (DNA): TGTGCCAGCAGCGTAGCACGGCTAGCGAAGACCTACAATGAGCAGTTCTTC.

The chain is built from TRBV4-3 and TRBJ2-2; 7 nucleotides line up with TRBD2. V dropped 2 bases and J dropped 4; count of bases not matched to a gene: 10. The CDR3 totals 17 residues. Germline-derived CDR1 and CDR2 are LGHNA and YSLEER. The CDR3 loop is CASSQSPSGGGTGELFF. CDR3 bases: TGCGCCAGCAGCCAATCCCCGTCGGGAGGAGGCACCGGGGAGCTGTTTTTT.

This clonotype was observed a handful of times. This sequence joins TRBV4-2 and TRBJ1-3; TRBD1 matches 8 bases. The CDR3 consists of 17 residues. The junction had 7 bases not matched to a gene; V was cut back by 1 base and J by 2 bases. Germline values: CDR1 LGHNA, CDR2 YNFKEQ. The CDR3 DNA reads TGTGCCAGCAGCCAAGCGTTTTCAGGGGGCCCTGGAAACACCATATATTTT. Translation: CASSQAFSGGPGNTIYF.

There are a few counts of this clonotype. The chain combines TRBV20-1 with TRBJ2-3; 7 bases fit TRBD2. The CDR3 runs 12 residues. CDR1 and CDR2 from the germline V gene are DFQATT and SNEGSKA (reference sequence). Written as DNA, the CDR3 is TGCAGCTCCCCTCGGACTAGAAATTCGCAGTATTTT. It encodes CSSPRTRNSQYF.

This clonotype has more than one count but fewer than ten. The gene calls are TRBV20-1 and TRBJ1-1; D uncertain. CDR1 and CDR2 (germline): DFQATT, SNEGSKA (reference sequence). CDR3 size: 11 residues. Trimming pared 5 bases from V and 11 bases from J, leaving 15 bases between. The CDR3 here is CSASLSARAFF. The CDR3 nucleotides are TGCAGTGCTTCCCTTAGCGCCAGGGCTTTCTTT.

The V and J genes are TRBV28 and TRBJ2-1, with 9 bases matching TRBD1. The CDR3 runs to 16 residues. The germline CDR1 and CDR2 sequences are MDHEN and SYDVKM. J was trimmed by 0 bases and V by 4 bases; bases with no gene match: 4. The CDR3 reads CASSSGQGYSYNEQFF. CDR3 in DNA: TGTGCCAGCAGTTCGGGACAGGGCTACTCCTACAATGAGCAGTTCTTC.

For this clonotype: At one end, the junction sequence differs from germline, possibly due to a read error. The rearrangement joins TRBV27 to TRBJ2-1, with 9 positions matching TRBD2. The CDR3 sequence is 16 residues long. Germline CDR1 and CDR2: MNHEY and SMNVEV (reference sequence). In DNA form, the CDR3 reads TGTGCCAGCGGACCTTCTAGCGGGATATCCTACAATAAGCAGTTCTTC. Protein product: CASGPSSGISYNKQFF.

This clonotype was seen a handful of times. J is TRBJ2-7 and V is TRBV7-2; 8 bases match TRBD2. Germline loops: CDR1 SGHTA, CDR2 FQGNSA. Germline trimming cut 3 bases from V and 2 bases from J; bases unmatched to any gene: 3. The CDR3 extends over 14 amino acids. CDR3 sequence: CASSLRLATYEQYF. Written as DNA, the CDR3 is TGTGCCAGCAGCTTGAGACTAGCGACCTACGAGCAGTACTTC.

This chain joins TRBV5-1 and TRBJ1-1, with D hard to call. Trimming left V 5 bases short and J 5 bases short, with 10 bases between. The CDR3 consists of 12 residues. Germline V gene sequence: CDR1 SGHRS, CDR2 YFSETQ. This CDR3 is CASRAGRTEAFF. In nucleotides, the CDR3 is TGCGCCAGCAGAGCGGGGAGGACTGAAGCTTTCTTT.

The J gene is TRBJ2-5, the V gene TRBV7-2; maybe TRBD1 (5 bases). Germline CDR1 and CDR2: SGHTA and FQGNSA. Trimming took 3 bases from V and 0 from J, leaving 11 bases between them. The CDR3 has 15 amino acids. In DNA, the CDR3 is TGTGCCAGCAGCTTCGCAGGGCAGTACCAAGAGACCCAGTACTTC. Residues: CASSFAGQYQETQYF.

This clonotype was detected many times. The genes are TRBV11-2 and TRBJ2-3; D is perhaps TRBD2 (6 bases). The CDR3 loop spans 15 amino acids. CDR1 is SGHAT and CDR2 is FQNNGV in the germline V gene. Trimming took off 0 bases at V and 2 bases at J, with 9 bases between the two ends. This CDR3 reads CASSLDRDFTDTQYF. The CDR3 nucleotides are TGTGCCAGCAGCTTAGATCGGGACTTCACAGATACGCAGTATTTT.

A remark on this clonotype: It may be a read error: a sequence one base away is much more abundant. The gene calls are TRBV3-1 and TRBJ1-1; 8 positions agree with TRBD1. Germline assignment: CDR1 LGHDT and CDR2 YNNKEL (reference sequence). This CDR3 region has 13 residues. The V segment lost 3 bases and the J segment 4 bases; nucleotides outside the gene matches: 1. The DNA of the CDR3 is TGTGCCAGCAGCCAGGACAGGGTCACTGAAGCTTTCTTT. It encodes CASSQDRVTEAFF.

This clonotype was found a few times. The rearrangement links TRBV19 to TRBJ1-5, with D possibly TRBD1 on 5 matching bases. The V gene's germline CDR1 is LNHDA and CDR2 SQIVND (reference sequence). This CDR3 comprises 14 residues. V lost 5 bases, J lost 2 bases, and 10 bases lay in between. CDR3 nucleotides: TGTGCCAGTAGTTCGGCAGGGCGCAATCAGCCCCAGCATTTT. Its translation: CASSSAGRNQPQHF.

This clonotype was detected many times. The J gene is TRBJ2-7, the V gene TRBV20-1, with TRBD2 as a possible D gene (7 bases). Germline CDR1 reads DFQATT; CDR2 reads SNEGSKA (reference sequence). The CDR3 extends over 13 amino acids. CDR3 sequence: CSPRGGLTYEQYF. The DNA of the CDR3 is TGCAGCCCCAGGGGAGGGCTAACCTACGAGCAGTACTTC.

The chain links TRBV13 to TRBJ1-4; TRBD1 agrees at 8 bases. The CDR3 contains 19 residues. Germline CDR1 PRHDT, CDR2 FYEKMQ (reference sequence). With 4 bases clipped from V and 2 bases from J, the junction kept 15 bases outside the gene matches. CDR3 amino acids: CASSSPRTGFRLTNEKLFF. CDR3 nucleotides: TGTGCCAGCAGCTCCCCCCGGACAGGGTTTCGCCTCACTAATGAAAAACTGTTTTTT.

In its sample, this clonotype was seen many times. The V and J genes are TRBV9 and TRBJ2-7; 7 positions match TRBD1. CDR3 size: 16 residues. CDR1 is SGDLS, CDR2 YYNGEE, per germline. The J segment lost 0 bases and the V segment lost 2 bases, leaving 8 bases of the junction unmatched. The CDR3 bases are TGTGCCAGCAGCGTGAGCGCCGGGACAGACTCCTACGAGCAGTACTTC. This gives the protein CASSVSAGTDSYEQYF.

This clonotype occurred many times. This rearrangement joins TRBV5-5 to TRBJ2-1, with D perhaps matching TRBD1 or TRBD2 (5 bases each). V shed 2 bases and J shed 7 bases, with 16 bases lying between them. Germline CDR1 reads SGHKS; CDR2 reads YYEKEE (reference sequence). The CDR3 contains 15 residues. The CDR3 DNA reads as TGTGCCAGCAGCTTCGGGACGCAGGGCAGAAATGAGCAGTTCTTC. Translated: CASSFGTQGRNEQFF.